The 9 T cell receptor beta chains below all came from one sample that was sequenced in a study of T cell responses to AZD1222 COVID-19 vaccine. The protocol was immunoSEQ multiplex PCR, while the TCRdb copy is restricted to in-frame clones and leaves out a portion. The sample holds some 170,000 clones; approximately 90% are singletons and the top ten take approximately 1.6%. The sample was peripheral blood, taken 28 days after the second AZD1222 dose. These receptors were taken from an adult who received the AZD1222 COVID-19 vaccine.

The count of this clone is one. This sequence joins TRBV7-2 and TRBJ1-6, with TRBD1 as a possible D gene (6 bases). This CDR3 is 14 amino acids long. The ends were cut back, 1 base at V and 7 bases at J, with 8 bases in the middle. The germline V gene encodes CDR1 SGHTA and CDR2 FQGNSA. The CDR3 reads CASSLGGANSPLHF. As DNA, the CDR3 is TGTGCCAGCAGCTTAGGGGGGGCCAATTCACCCCTCCACTTT. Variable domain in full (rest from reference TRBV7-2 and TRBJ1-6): GAGVSQSPSNKVTEKGKDVELRCDPISGHTALYWYRQSLGQGLEFLIYFQGNSAPDKSGLPSDRFSAERTGGSVSTLTIQRTQQEDSAVYLCASSLGGANSPLHFGNGTRLTVT.

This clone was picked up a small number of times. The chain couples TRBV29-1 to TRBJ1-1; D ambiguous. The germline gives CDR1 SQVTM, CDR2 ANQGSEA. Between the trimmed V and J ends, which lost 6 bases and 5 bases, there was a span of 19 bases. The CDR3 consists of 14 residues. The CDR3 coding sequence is TGCAGCGTCCTCATTGATGGGGTCCAAACTGAAGCTTTCTTT. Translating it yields CSVLIDGVQTEAFF.

The CDR3 loop is CASSVSPGEKLFF. CDR3 in DNA: TGCGCCAGCAGCGTAAGTCCTGGAGAAAAACTGTTTTTT. The chain couples TRBV4-1 to TRBJ1-4, with D uncertain. This CDR3 region has 13 residues. CDR1 and CDR2 (germline): MGHRA, YSYEKL. Trimming removed 5 bases from V and 8 bases from J, with 12 bases in between.

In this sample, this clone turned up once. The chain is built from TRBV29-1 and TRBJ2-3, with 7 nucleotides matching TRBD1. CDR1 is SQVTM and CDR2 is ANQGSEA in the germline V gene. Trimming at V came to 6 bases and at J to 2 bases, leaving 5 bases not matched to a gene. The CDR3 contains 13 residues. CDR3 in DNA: TGCAGCGTGAAGGGACAGAACACAGATACGCAGTATTTT. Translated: CSVKGQNTDTQYF.

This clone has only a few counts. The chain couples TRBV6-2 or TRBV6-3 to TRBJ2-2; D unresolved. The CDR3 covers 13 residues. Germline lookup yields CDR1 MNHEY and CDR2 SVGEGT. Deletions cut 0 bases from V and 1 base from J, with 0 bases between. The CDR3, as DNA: TGTGCCAGCAGTTACTCGAACACCGGGGAGCTGTTTTTT. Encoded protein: CASSYSNTGELFF.

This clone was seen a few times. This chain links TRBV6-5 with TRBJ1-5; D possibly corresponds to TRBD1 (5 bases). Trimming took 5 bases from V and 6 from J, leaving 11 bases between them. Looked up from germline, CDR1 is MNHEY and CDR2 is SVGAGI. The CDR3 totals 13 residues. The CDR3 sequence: CASSPSGVQPQHF. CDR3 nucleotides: TGTGCCAGCAGTCCCTCGGGGGTTCAGCCCCAGCATTTT.

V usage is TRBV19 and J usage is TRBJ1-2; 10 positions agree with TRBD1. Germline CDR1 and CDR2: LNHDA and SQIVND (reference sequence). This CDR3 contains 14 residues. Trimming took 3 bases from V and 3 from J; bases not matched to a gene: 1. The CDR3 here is CASSIGTGDYGYTF. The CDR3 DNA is TGTGCCAGTAGTATCGGGACAGGGGACTATGGCTACACCTTC. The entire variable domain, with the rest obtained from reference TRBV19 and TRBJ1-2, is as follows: DGGITQSPKYLFRKEGQNVTLSCEQNLNHDAMYWYRQDPGQGLRLIYYSQIVNDFQKGDIAEGYSVSREKKESFPLTVTSAQKNPTAFYLCASSIGTGDYGYTFGSGTRLTVV.

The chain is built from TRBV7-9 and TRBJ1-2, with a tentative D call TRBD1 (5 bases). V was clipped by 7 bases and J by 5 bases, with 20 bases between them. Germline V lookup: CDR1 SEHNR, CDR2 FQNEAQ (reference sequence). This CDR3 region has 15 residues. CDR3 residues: CASTDSQGPGYGYTF. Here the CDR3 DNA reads TGTGCCAGCACCGATTCCCAGGGCCCTGGATATGGCTACACCTTC.

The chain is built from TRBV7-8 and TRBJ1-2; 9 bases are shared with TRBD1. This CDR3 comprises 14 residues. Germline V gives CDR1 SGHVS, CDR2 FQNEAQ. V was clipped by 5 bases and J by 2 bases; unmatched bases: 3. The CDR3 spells CASSGDRGNYGYTF. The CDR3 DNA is TGTGCCAGCAGCGGCGACAGGGGGAACTATGGCTACACCTTC. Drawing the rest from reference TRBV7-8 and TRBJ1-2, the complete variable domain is GAGVSQSPRYKVAKRGQDVALRCDPISGHVSLFWYQQALGQGPEFLTYFQNEAQLDKSGLPSDRFFAERPEGSVSTLKIQRTQQEDSAVYLCASSGDRGNYGYTFGSGTRLTVV.